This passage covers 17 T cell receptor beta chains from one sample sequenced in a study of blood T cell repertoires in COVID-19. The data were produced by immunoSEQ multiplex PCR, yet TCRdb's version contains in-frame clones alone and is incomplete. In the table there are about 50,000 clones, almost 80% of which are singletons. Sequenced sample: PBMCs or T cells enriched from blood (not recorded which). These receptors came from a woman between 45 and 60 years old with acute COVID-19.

CDR3 loop: CASSFDRGTEAFF. CDR3 coding DNA: TGTGCCAGCAGCTTTGACAGGGGCACTGAAGCTTTCTTT. This rearrangement joins TRBV11-3 to TRBJ1-1; TRBD1 matches 8 bases. V lost 3 bases, J lost 4 bases, and 1 base stayed unmatched. Looked up from germline, CDR1 is SGHNT and CDR2 is YENEEA. The CDR3 has 13 residues.

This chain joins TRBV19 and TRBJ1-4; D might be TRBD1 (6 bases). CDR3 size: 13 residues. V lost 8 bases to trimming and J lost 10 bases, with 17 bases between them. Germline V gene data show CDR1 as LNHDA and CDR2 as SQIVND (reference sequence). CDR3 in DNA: TGTGCCAGTGCAGGGGTGGTTGACGGAAAACTGTTTTTT. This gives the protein CASAGVVDGKLFF.

CDR3 loop: CAWSPILRQGTRGYTF. Here the CDR3 DNA reads TGTGCCTGGAGCCCAATCCTTAGACAGGGAACGCGTGGCTACACCTTC. J is TRBJ1-2 and V is TRBV30, with 7 bases aligning to TRBD1. CDR3 length: 16 residues. The V and J ends lost 3 bases and 7 bases, in that order; junction bases with no gene match: 17. Germline CDR1 GTSNPN, CDR2 SVGIG (reference sequence).

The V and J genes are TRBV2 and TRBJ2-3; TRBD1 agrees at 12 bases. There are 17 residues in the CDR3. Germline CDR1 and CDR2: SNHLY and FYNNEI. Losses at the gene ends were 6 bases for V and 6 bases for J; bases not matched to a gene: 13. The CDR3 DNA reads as TGTGCCAGCAGAGAAAGGGGGGACAGGGGGCTACTGGATACGCAGTATTTT. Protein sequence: CASRERGDRGLLDTQYF. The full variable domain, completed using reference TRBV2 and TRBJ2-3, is EPEVTQTPSHQVTQMGQEVILRCVPISNHLYFYWYRQILGQKVEFLVSFYNNEISEKSEIFDDQFSVERPDGSNFTLKIRSTKLEDSAMYFCASRERGDRGLLDTQYFGPGTRLTVL.

This CDR3 reads CASSPTSGGTGELFF. The CDR3 region has the DNA TGTGCCAGCAGCCCTACTAGCGGGGGCACCGGGGAGCTGTTTTTT. The chain links TRBV7-3 to TRBJ2-2, with 11 bases matching TRBD2. Losses at the gene ends were 5 bases for V and 4 bases for J; bases not matched to a gene: 3. The CDR3 is 15 amino acids. CDR1 and CDR2 from the germline V gene are SGHTA and FQGTGA.

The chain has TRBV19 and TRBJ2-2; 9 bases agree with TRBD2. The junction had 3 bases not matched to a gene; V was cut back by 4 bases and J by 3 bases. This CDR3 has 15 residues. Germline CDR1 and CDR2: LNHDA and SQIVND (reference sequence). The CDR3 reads CASSSSGGHTGELFF. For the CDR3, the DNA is TGTGCCAGTAGTAGTAGCGGGGGCCACACCGGGGAGCTGTTTTTT.

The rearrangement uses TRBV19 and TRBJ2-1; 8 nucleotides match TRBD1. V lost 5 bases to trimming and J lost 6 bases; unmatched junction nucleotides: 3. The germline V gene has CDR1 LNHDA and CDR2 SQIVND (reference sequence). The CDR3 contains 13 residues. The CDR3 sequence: CASSADRANEQFF. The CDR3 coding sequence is TGTGCCAGTAGTGCGGACAGGGCCAATGAGCAGTTCTTC. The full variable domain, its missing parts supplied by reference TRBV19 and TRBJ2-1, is DGGITQSPKYLFRKEGQNVTLSCEQNLNHDAMYWYRQDPGQGLRLIYYSQIVNDFQKGDIAEGYSVSREKKESFPLTVTSAQKNPTAFYLCASSADRANEQFFGPGTRLTVL.

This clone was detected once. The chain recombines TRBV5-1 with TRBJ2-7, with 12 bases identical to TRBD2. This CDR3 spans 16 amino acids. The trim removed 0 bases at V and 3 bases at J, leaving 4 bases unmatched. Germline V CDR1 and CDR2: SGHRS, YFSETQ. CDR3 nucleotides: TGCGCCAGCAGCTTGGCCGAACTAGCGGGGGGCTACGAGCAGTACTTC. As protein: CASSLAELAGGYEQYF.

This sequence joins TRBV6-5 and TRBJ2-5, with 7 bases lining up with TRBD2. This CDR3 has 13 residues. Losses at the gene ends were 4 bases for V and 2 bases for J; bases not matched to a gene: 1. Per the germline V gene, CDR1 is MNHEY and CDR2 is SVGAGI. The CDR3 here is CASSWTRQETQYF. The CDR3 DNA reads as TGTGCCAGCAGTTGGACTAGACAAGAGACCCAGTACTTC.

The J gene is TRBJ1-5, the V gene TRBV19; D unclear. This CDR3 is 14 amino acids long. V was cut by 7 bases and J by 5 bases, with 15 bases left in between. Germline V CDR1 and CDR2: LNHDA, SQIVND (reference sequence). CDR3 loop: CASTPRRLDQPQHF. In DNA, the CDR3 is TGTGCCAGTACCCCTCGGAGGTTGGATCAGCCCCAGCATTTT. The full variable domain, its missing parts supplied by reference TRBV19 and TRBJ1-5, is DGGITQSPKYLFRKEGQNVTLSCEQNLNHDAMYWYRQDPGQGLRLIYYSQIVNDFQKGDIAEGYSVSREKKESFPLTVTSAQKNPTAFYLCASTPRRLDQPQHFGDGTRLSIL.

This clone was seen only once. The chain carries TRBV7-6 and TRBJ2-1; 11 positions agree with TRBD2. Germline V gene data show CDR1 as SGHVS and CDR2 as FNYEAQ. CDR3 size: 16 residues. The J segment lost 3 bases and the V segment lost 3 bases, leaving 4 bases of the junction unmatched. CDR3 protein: CASSLTSGTLYNEQFF. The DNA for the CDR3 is TGTGCCAGCAGCTTGACTAGCGGGACCCTCTACAATGAGCAGTTCTTC.

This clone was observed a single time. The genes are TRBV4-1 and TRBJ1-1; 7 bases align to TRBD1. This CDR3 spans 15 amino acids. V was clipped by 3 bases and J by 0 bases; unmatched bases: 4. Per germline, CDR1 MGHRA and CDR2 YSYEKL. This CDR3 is CASSHGQVMNTEAFF. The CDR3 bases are TGCGCCAGCAGCCACGGACAGGTTATGAACACTGAAGCTTTCTTT.

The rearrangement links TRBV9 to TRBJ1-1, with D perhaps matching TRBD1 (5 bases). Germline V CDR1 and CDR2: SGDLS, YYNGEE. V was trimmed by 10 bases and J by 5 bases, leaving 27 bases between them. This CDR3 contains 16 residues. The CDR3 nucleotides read TGTGCCCAGCAGCGTATACAGGTAGAGAAAAGAACTGAAGCTTTCTTT. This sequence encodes CAQQRIQVEKRTEAFF.

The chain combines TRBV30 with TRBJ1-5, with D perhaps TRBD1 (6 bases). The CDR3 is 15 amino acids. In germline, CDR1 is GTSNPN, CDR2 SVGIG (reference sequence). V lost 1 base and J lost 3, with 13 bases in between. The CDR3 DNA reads TGTGCCTGGAGTGGGGGGGGGCGCGTCAATCAGCCCCAGCATTTT. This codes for CAWSGGGRVNQPQHF.

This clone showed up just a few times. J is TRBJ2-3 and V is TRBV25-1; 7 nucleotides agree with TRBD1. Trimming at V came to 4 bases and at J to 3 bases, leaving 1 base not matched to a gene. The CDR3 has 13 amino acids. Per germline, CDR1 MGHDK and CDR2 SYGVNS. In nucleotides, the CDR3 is TGTGCCAGCAGTGGACAGGGTACAGATACGCAGTATTTT. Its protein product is CASSGQGTDTQYF.

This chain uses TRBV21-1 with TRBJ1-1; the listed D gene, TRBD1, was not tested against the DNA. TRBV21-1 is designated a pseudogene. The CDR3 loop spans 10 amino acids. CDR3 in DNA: TGTGCCAGCAGCAAAGGGGGCGCTTTCTTT. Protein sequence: CASSKGGAFF.

The CDR3 nucleotides read TGTGCCAGTGAAGGGGAAGGAGGGGGAAACACCATATATTTT. Translated, it gives CASEGEGGGNTIYF. The chain has TRBV28 and TRBJ1-3; the D gene is possibly TRBD1 (5 bases). The V end was cut by 9 bases, the J end by 4 bases, with 16 bases between. The CDR3 has 14 residues. The V gene's germline CDR1 is MDHEN and CDR2 SYDVKM.